This T cell receptor (beta chain) was identified in a study of regulatory T cells in long-lasting Graves disease. Study-wide context: Positive TSH receptor antibodies alongside over 5 years of antithyroid drugs were what marked Graves' disease as persistent.

Arm-PCR with iRepertoire HTBI primers amplified the CDR3 regions for these TCR beta libraries. One entry per CDR3 protein results from TCRdb running MiXCR on the multiplex PCR reads. The sample lists over 300,000 distinct CDR3 sequences; about 20% were seen once. This clonotype was detected a few times. The germline gives CDR1 LGHNA, CDR2 YSLEER. This CDR3 has 16 residues. V was shortened by 0 bases and J by 4 bases, with 13 bases between the two germline ends. Stated time point: persistent/refractory GD, antithyroid drugs over 5 years with positive TRAb. The TCR library was made from RNA extracted from PBMCs.

This clonotype was obtained from a female donor with Graves disease. The rearrangement links TRBV4-3 to TRBJ1-3, with a tentative D call TRBD1 (6 bases). This specimen was peripheral blood mononuclear cells (PBMCs), taken when the disease was refractory, from a patient treated with antithyroid drugs. The CDR3 spells CASSQDRGGVGNTIYF. CDR3 coding DNA: TGCGCCAGCAGCCAAGATAGGGGGGGGGTCGGAAACACCATATATTTT.